This entry features one T cell receptor (beta chain) sequence. Its specificity is not known. Using immunoSEQ multiplex PCR, the repertoire was profiled, and TCRdb retains in-frame clones only, with some absent. The sample contains fewer than 80,000 clones, about 89% of which appear only once. These data are taken from a study of resident and recirculating memory T cells in vitiligo. Study as a whole: Each patient gave two lesional and two nonlesional epidermal shave biopsies, plus PBMCs. No cells were sorted; samples were homogenized just before genomic DNA extraction. Study-level points and caveats: No unique dominant TCR clone was found in vitiligo lesions. Sequences differed between biopsy sites and patients, suggesting private specificity.

V was shortened by 2 bases and J by 4 bases, with 18 bases between the two germline ends. The CDR3 contains 16 residues. The V gene's germline CDR1 is MNHEY and CDR2 SMNVEV (reference sequence). V and J are TRBV27 and TRBJ2-7; a possible D gene is TRBD1 (6 bases). This sequence was found in a male donor with vitiligo. Specimen: blood. CDR3: CASSLGQGPRRYEQYF. The CDR3 coding sequence is TGTGCCAGCAGTTTAGGCCAGGGGCCTCGGAGATACGAGCAGTACTTC.